This T cell receptor (beta chain) was identified in a study of shared clonotypes between healthy human individuals. CD45RO-negative cells were positively selected for CCR7, leaving out terminally differentiated effector memory CD45RA+ cells. The study's findings and limits: Sampling was confined to blood; repertoires within tissues likely differ.

Comment on this clone: Its antigen is unknown. This CDR3 is also generated by other DNA sequences in the sample.

Sequencing was performed with immunoSEQ multiplex PCR; in TCRdb, only in-frame clones are kept and a portion is missing. The table has just over 2,000,000 clones, less than 95% seen once. Germline CDR1 is MNHEY and CDR2 is SMNVEV (reference sequence). Trimming removed 5 bases at V and 1 base at J, with 9 bases between. The CDR3 consists of 13 residues. Input material: naive CD8+ T cells sorted from blood. This clonotype was sampled from a man aged 18 to 35 in good health. This sequence joins TRBV27 and TRBJ2-7, with a possible D match to TRBD2 (6 bases). DNA for the CDR3: TGTGCCAGCAGTCTGGGGACTTCCTACGAGCAGTACTTC. Its translation: CASSLGTSYEQYF.